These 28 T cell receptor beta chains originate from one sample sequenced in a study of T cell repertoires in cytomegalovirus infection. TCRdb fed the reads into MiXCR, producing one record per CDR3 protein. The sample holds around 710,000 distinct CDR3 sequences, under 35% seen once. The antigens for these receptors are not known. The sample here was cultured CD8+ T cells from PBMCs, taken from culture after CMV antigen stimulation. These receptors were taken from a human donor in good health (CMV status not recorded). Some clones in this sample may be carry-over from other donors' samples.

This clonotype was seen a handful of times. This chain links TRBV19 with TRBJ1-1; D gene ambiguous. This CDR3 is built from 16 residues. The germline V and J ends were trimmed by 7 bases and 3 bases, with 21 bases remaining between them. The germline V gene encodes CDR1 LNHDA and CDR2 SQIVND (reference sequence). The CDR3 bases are TGTGCCAGTACCGACCCCGGGAGGTCGCGGGACACTGAAGCTTTCTTT. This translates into CASTDPGRSRDTEAFF.

The CDR3, as DNA: TGTGCCAGCAGCCAACCTGGGACATATAGGTTCTTC. Translated, it gives CASSQPGTYRFF. The chain carries TRBV27 and TRBJ2-1; TRBD1 is a possible D gene (6 bases). Germline assignment: CDR1 MNHEY and CDR2 SMNVEV (reference sequence). V was clipped by 6 bases and J by 15 bases, with 18 bases between them. This CDR3 has 12 amino acids.

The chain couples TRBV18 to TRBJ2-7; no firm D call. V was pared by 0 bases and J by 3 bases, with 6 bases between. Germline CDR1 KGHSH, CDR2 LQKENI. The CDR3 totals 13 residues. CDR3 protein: CASSPPPNYEQYF. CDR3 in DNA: TGTGCCAGCTCACCACCCCCGAACTACGAGCAGTACTTC.

The CDR3 DNA reads as TGCAGTGCCAGGACTAGCGGGGGGGCGATCACAGATACGCAGTATTTT. This translates into CSARTSGGAITDTQYF. The chain employs TRBV20-1 and TRBJ2-3; 15 nucleotides agree with TRBD2. The V and J ends lost 6 bases and 2 bases, in that order; junction bases with no gene match: 6. Germline V gives CDR1 DFQATT, CDR2 SNEGSKA (reference sequence). CDR3 length: 16 amino acids.

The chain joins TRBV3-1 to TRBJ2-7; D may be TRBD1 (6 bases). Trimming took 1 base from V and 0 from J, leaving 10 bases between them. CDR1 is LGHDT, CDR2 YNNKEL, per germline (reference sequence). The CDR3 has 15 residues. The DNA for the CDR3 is TGTGCCAGCAGCCAAGGGGGGACACCCTCCTACGAGCAGTACTTC. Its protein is CASSQGGTPSYEQYF.

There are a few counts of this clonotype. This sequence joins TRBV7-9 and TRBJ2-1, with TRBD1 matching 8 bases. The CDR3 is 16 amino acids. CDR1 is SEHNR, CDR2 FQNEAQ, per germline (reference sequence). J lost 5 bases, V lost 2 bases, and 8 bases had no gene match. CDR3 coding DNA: TGTGCCAGCAGCTTACCCCGACAGGGGAGACACAATGAGCAGTTCTTC. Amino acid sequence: CASSLPRQGRHNEQFF.

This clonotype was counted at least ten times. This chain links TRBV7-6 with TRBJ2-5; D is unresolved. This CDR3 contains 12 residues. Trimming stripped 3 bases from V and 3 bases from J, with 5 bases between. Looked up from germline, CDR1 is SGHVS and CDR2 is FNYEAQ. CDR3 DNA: TGTGCCAGCAGCTTTTTCGAAGAGACCCAGTACTTC. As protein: CASSFFEETQYF.

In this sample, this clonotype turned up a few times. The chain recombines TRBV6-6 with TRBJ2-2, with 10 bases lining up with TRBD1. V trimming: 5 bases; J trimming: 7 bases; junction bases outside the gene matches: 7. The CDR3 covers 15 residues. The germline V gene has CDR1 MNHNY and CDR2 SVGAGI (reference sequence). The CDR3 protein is CASSPDRGLVGELFF. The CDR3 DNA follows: TGTGCCAGCAGTCCTGACAGGGGGCTGGTCGGGGAGCTGTTTTTT.

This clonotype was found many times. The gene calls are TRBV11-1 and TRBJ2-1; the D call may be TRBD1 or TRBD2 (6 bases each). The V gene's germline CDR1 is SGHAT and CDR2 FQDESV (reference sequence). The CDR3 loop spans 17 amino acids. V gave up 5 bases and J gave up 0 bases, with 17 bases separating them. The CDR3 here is CASSPGLGGRSYNEQFF. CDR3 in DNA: TGTGCCAGCAGCCCGGGCCTCGGGGGCCGCTCCTACAATGAGCAGTTCTTC.

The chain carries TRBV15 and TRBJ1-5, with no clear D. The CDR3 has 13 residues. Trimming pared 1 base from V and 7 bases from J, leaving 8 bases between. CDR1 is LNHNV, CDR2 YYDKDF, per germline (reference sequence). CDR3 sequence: CATSRATRQPQHF. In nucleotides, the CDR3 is TGTGCCACCAGCAGAGCAACCCGCCAGCCCCAGCATTTT.

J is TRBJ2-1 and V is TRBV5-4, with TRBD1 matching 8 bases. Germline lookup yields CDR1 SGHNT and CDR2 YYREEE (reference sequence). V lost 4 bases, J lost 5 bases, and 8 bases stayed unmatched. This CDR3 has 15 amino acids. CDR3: CASSETGDSNNEQFF. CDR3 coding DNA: TGTGCCAGCAGCGAGACAGGGGATTCGAACAATGAGCAGTTCTTC.

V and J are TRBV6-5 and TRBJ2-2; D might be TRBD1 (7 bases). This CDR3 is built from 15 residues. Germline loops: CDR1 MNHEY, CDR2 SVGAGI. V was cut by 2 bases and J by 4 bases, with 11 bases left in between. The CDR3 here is CASSYEQGGTGELFF. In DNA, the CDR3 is TGTGCCAGCAGTTACGAGCAGGGGGGCACCGGGGAGCTGTTTTTT.

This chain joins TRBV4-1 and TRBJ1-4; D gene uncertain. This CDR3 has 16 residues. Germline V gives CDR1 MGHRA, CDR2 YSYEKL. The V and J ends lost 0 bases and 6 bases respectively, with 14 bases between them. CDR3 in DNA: TGCGCCAGCAGCCAAGATCGGGTGCCGGGAGATGAAAAACTGTTTTTT. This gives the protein CASSQDRVPGDEKLFF.

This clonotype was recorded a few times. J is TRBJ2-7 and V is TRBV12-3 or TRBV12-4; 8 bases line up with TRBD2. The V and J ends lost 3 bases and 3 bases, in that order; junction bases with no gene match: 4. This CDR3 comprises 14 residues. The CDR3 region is CASSFSGALYEQYF. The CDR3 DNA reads TGTGCCAGCAGTTTTAGCGGGGCACTCTACGAGCAGTACTTC.

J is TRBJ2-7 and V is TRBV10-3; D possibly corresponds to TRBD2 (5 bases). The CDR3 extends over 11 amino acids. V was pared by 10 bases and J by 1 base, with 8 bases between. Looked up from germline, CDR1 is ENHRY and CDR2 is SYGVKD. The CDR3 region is CATGGSYEQYF. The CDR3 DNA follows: TGTGCCACCGGAGGATCCTACGAGCAGTACTTC.

The CDR3 is CATSDRTGPSGVEYNEQFF. The CDR3 region has the DNA TGTGCCACCAGTGATAGGACGGGGCCAAGCGGGGTGGAGTACAATGAGCAGTTCTTC. The chain is built from TRBV24-1 and TRBJ2-1, with 7 positions matching TRBD2. The germline V gene encodes CDR1 KGHDR and CDR2 SFDVKD. Unmatched junction bases numbered 17, after V lost 3 bases and J lost 4 bases. CDR3 length: 19 residues.

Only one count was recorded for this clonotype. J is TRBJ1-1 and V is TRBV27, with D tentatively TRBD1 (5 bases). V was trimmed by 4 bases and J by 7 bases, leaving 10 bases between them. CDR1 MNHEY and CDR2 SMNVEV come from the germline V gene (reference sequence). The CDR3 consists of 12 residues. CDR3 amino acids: CASSSVGGEAFF. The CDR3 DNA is TGTGCCAGCAGTTCTGTTGGGGGTGAAGCTTTCTTT.

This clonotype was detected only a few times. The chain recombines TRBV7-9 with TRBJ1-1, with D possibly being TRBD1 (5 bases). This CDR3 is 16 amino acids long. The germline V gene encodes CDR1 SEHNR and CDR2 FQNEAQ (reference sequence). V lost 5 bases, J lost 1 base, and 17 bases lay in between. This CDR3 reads CASSKSPGQTNTEAFF. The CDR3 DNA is TGTGCCAGCAGCAAATCGCCGGGGCAGACGAACACTGAAGCTTTCTTT.

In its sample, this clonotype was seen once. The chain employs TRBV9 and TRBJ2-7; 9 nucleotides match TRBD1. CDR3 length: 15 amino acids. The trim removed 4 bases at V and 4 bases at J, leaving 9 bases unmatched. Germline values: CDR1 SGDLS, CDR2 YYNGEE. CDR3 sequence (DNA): TGTGCCAGCAGCCACTTCGGGACAGGGTTTTACGAGCAGTACTTC. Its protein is CASSHFGTGFYEQYF. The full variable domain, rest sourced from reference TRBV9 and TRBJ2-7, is DSGVTQTPKHLITATGQRVTLRCSPRSGDLSVYWYQQSLDQGLQFLIQYYNGEERAKGNILERFSAQQFPDLHSELNLSSLELGDSALYFCASSHFGTGFYEQYFGPGTRLTVT.

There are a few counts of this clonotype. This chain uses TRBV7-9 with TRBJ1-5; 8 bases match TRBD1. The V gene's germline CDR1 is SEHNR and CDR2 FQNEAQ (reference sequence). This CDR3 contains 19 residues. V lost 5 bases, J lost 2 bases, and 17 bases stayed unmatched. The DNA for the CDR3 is TGTGCCAGCAGCCTAATACGATCGACAGGGGAGAGGGGCAATCAGCCCCAGCATTTT. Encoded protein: CASSLIRSTGERGNQPQHF.

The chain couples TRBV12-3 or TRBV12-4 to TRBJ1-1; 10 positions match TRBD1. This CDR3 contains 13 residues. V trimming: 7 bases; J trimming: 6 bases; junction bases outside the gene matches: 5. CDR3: CASTPDRGSEAFF. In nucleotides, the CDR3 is TGTGCCAGCACCCCGGACAGGGGGTCTGAAGCTTTCTTT.

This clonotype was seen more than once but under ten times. This chain's CDR3 is CASSLVGQSNQETQYF. The CDR3 nucleotides are TGTGCCAGCAGCTTAGTTGGTCAGAGCAACCAAGAGACCCAGTACTTC. This chain connects TRBV7-9 to TRBJ2-5; no firm D call. V dropped 1 base and J dropped 0 bases, with 12 bases sitting between them. Germline CDR1 is SEHNR and CDR2 is FQNEAQ (reference sequence). There are 16 residues in the CDR3.

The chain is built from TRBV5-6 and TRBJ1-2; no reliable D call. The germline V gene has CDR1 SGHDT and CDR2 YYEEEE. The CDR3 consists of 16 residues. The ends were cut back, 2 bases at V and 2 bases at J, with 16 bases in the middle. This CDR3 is CASSFSDGGRNYGYTF. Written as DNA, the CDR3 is TGTGCCAGCAGCTTCTCTGATGGAGGGAGGAACTATGGCTACACCTTC.

CDR3: CASSFFDRPYEQYF. For the CDR3, the DNA is TGTGCCAGCAGCTTCTTCGACAGACCCTACGAGCAGTACTTC. This sequence joins TRBV7-9 and TRBJ2-7, with D perhaps matching TRBD1 (5 bases). Trimming stripped 3 bases from V and 2 bases from J, with 11 bases between. Germline V CDR1 and CDR2: SEHNR, FQNEAQ (reference sequence). The CDR3 runs 14 residues.

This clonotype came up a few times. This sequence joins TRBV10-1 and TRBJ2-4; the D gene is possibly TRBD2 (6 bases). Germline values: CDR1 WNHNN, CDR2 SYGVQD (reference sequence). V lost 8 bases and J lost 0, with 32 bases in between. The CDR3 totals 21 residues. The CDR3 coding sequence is TGCGCCAGCCGGTTGGAGGGTAGAACGTTGGAGGGGTTGGGAGCCAAAAACATTCAGTACTTC. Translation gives CASRLEGRTLEGLGAKNIQYF.

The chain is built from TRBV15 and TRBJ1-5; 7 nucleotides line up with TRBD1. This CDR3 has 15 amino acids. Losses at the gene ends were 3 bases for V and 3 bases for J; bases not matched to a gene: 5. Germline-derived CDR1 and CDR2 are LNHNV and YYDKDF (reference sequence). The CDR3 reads CATSRETGFNQPQHF. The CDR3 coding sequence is TGTGCCACCAGCAGGGAGACAGGGTTCAATCAGCCCCAGCATTTT.

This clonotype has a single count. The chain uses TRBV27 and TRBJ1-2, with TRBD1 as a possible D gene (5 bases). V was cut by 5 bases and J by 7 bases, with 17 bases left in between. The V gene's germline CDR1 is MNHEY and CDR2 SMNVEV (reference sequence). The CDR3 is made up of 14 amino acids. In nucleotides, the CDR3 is TGTGCCAGCAGTCTTTATACGGGGAGGGGTGGCTACACCTTC. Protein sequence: CASSLYTGRGGYTF.

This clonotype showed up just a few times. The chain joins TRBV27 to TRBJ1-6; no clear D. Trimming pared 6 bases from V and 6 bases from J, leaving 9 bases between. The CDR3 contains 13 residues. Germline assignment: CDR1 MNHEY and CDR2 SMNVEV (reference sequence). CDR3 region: CASSWEVNSPLHF. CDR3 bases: TGTGCCAGCAGCTGGGAGGTTAATTCACCCCTCCACTTT.